This TCR beta chain was identified in a study of blood T cell repertoires in COVID-19 (dated by TCRdb to about 2020). The study in broad terms: Collaborator samples came from the United States, Italy and Spain and covered acute and convalescent phases of COVID-19. The material from the prospective study consisted of cDNA or gDNA derived from T cells, B-cell-depleted T cells, or PBMCs. Deeply sampled blood TCRbeta repertoires from subjects exposed to, actively infected with, or recovered from COVID-19 were included in the dataset. The repertoires were released in a freely available public database intended as a resource for research on the immune response to SARS-CoV-2. The samples were drawn from the first 160 participants of the ongoing ImmuneRACE study and from 1,254 subjects provided by 6 global collaborators. The sample metadata nearly always contained a de-identified subject ID, COVID-19 status, age in years and sex. Where available, HLA class I and class II types were taken from metadata supplied by the sample provider and were not determined by assay-based typing. What the authors observed across the whole study: Clinical and demographic metadata were provided uncurated, with the amount varying by source and participant.

Counted from cysteine to phenylalanine, this CDR3 has 12 amino acids. Only the CDR3 DNA stays, 36 bases, in frame from base 1. The CDR1 and CDR2 encoded by the germline V gene (reference sequence) are LGHDT and YNNKEL. At the junction V is shortened by 3 bases and J by 6 bases, with 6 bases in between. TCRbeta CDR3 regions were amplified from genomic DNA using the immunoSEQ Assay, a bias-controlled multiplex PCR. In the authors' own workflow: The number of nucleated cells in each sample was estimated from the amplification of reference gene primers within the assay. To quantify the absolute abundance of each unique TCRbeta CDR3 rearrangement, sequence reads were collapsed and filtered. For each sample, productive Simpson clonality was calculated by taking the square root of Simpson's diversity index across productive rearrangements. TCRdb obtained this table from immuneACCESS and retained in-frame rearrangements with V and J assigned. These tables miss some clones; where compared with another copy, unresolved V genes account for less than half of the shortfall, and the remainder is unexplained. From that table come the V and J calls and clone size; the DNA was used to work out D and trimming. The sample data list fewer than 300,000 clones, and 75% to 95% of these were observed just once. Of the sample, roughly 1.1% is held by the ten largest clones.

The count of this clone is one. Its antigen has not been determined. No quality values exist for individual bases; no much larger clone is one base distant. Participants in the prospective study were aged roughly 18 to 90 years, lived in over 20 United States geographic areas, and enrolled through a virtual design. In the prospective study, cohorts were assigned on the basis of participant-reported clinical history obtained from a screening survey and a study questionnaire. Recovered participants in ImmuneRACE Cohort 3 were defined as having two consecutive negative NP/OP PCR tests, clearance from a healthcare professional, or resolution of symptoms. In the prospective study, mobile phlebotomists collected whole blood, serum and a nasopharyngeal or oropharyngeal swab from each participant. Prospective study participants could optionally give additional blood draws and questionnaires over an approximately 2-month period. Blood samples from the prospective study were shipped frozen or at room temperature prior to DNA extraction.

Sample: PBMCs or T cells enriched from blood (not recorded which). This receptor was identified in a woman under 40 who had recovered from COVID-19. In this chain, TRBV3-1 (or the pseudogene TRBV3-2) is recombined with TRBJ1-5; the D gene is perhaps TRBD1, on 6 matching bases. The DNA sequence is given as TGTGCCAGCAGCCAGGGGGCTCAGCCCCAGCATTTT. This is translated as CASSQGAQPQHF.